A selection of T cell receptor beta chains follows, all from one sample in a study of T cell responses to AZD1222 COVID-19 vaccine. Profiled with immunoSEQ multiplex PCR; TCRdb holds only in-frame clones, not every one. Of approximately 94,000 clones listed, about 87% are singletons. The material sequenced was peripheral blood, taken on day 0 of AZD1222 vaccination. Receptor source: an adult in good health. The CDR3 runs from the conserved cysteine through the conserved F or W. The order of the fields is D gene, J gene, V gene, clone size, CDR3 DNA, CDR3 protein. A D gene is named only where the DNA matches it firmly. Not all rows give a size; the values are once, few, many and, for expanded clones, a class.

.,TRBJ1-6,TRBV19,.,TGTGCCAGTAGCCCCGGCGGGGGTTCACCCCTCCACTTT,CASSPGGGSPLHF
.,TRBJ1-1,TRBV7-3,.,TGTGCCAGCAGCTTAACCACGGGGCCGAACACTGAAGCTTTCTTT,CASSLTTGPNTEAFF
TRBD1,TRBJ2-7,TRBV6-5,once,TGTGCCAGCAGTTACTCGGACAGGGGTGGAGCGCAGTACTTC,CASSYSDRGGAQYF
TRBD1,TRBJ2-3,TRBV11-2,.,TGTGCCAGCAGCCATGGACAGGGGGCTCACACAGATACGCAGTATTTT,CASSHGQGAHTDTQYF
.,TRBJ1-2,TRBV5-1,.,TGCGCCAGCAGCTTGGACAGGGACAACTATGGCTACACCTTC,CASSLDRDNYGYTF
.,TRBJ2-2,TRBV5-1,.,TGCGCCAGCAGCGTCGAGCCCAGAGCCGGGGAGCTGTTTTTT,CASSVEPRAGELFF
.,TRBJ2-2,TRBV9,.,TGTGCCAGCAGCCCCGTAGAGGGTAACACCGGGGAGCTGTTTTTT,CASSPVEGNTGELFF
.,TRBJ2-2,TRBV6-6,.,TGTGCCAGCCTCAGTCCGGGGGGGGAGCTGTTTTTT,CASLSPGGELFF
TRBD1,TRBJ1-2,TRBV15,.,TGTGCCACCAGCACTAGGACAGGGGAGGGCTACACCTTC,CATSTRTGEGYTF
TRBD1,TRBJ1-5,TRBV9,.,TGTGCCAGCAGGGGACAGGGTTGCAATCAGCCCCAGCATTTT,CASRGQGCNQPQHF
.,TRBJ2-3,TRBV30,.,TGTGCCTGGACCCTTACGCGTTCCACAGATACGCAGTATTTT,CAWTLTRSTDTQYF
TRBD1,TRBJ1-4,TRBV28,.,TGTGCCAGCAGTTTACCTAGGACAGGGGGGGAAAAACTGTTTTTT,CASSLPRTGGEKLFF
.,TRBJ1-6,TRBV7-9,.,TGTGCCAGCAGCTTAGACCAGGGTATTTCACCCCTCCACTTT,CASSLDQGISPLHF
.,TRBJ1-4,TRBV19,.,TGTGCCAGTAGCAGAACATCACAGCTCAATGAAAAACTGTTTTTT,CASSRTSQLNEKLFF
.,TRBJ1-1,TRBV7-2,.,TGTGCCAGCAGCAGGGGGATGAACACTGAAGCTTTCTTT,CASSRGMNTEAFF
TRBD2,TRBJ2-2,TRBV5-1,.,TGCGCCAGCAGCTTGGCGGGAGGATATACCGGGGAGCTGTTTTTT,CASSLAGGYTGELFF
.,TRBJ2-1,TRBV15,.,TGTGCCACCCAGACTAGCTCCTACAATGAGCAGTTCTTC,CATQTSSYNEQFF
TRBD1,TRBJ1-5,TRBV30,.,TGTGCCTGGAGTGTCTACCGACAGGGGCGAGCTTATAGCAATCAGCCCCAGCATTTT,CAWSVYRQGRAYSNQPQHF
TRBD2,TRBJ2-7,TRBV4-1,.,TGCGCCAGCAGCCAAGGGGGGGCTAGCGGGGTCGAGCAGTACTTC,CASSQGGASGVEQYF
.,TRBJ1-1,TRBV14,.,TGTGCCAGCAGCCAAGAAAGGGGGAGCACTGAAGCTTTCTTT,CASSQERGSTEAFF
TRBD1,TRBJ2-5,TRBV5-4,.,TGTGCCAGCAGCTCGATGGGACAGGGGAGGGAGACCCAGTACTTC,CASSSMGQGRETQYF
.,TRBJ1-1,TRBV3-1/TRBV3-2,.,TGTGCCAGCAGCCAAGTCGGGGGAAACACTGAAGCTTTCTTT,CASSQVGGNTEAFF
.,TRBJ1-4,TRBV2,.,TGTGCCAGCAGCCTTGAGGGCAGGTCGGGTGAAAAACTGTTTTTT,CASSLEGRSGEKLFF
.,TRBJ2-7,TRBV19,few,TGTGCCAGTAGTGGGGGACTTTCCTACGAGCAGTACTTC,CASSGGLSYEQYF
.,TRBJ2-7,TRBV5-8,.,TGTGCCAGCAGCCCGCTAGCGATTCCTCTCGAGCAGTACTTC,CASSPLAIPLEQYF
TRBD2,TRBJ2-7,TRBV6-5,.,TGTGCCAGCAGAGGTGGGACTAGCCTCTACGAGCAGTACTTC,CASRGGTSLYEQYF
.,TRBJ1-1,TRBV7-2,once,TGTGCCAGCAGCTTAGCAGAGAGAGGGGGGGCTTTCTTT,CASSLAERGGAFF
.,TRBJ1-1,TRBV7-2,.,TGTGCCAGCAGCTCCCGTCGGTCCGGGGGCACTGAAGCTTTCTTT,CASSSRRSGGTEAFF
TRBD2,TRBJ2-7,TRBV7-9,.,TGTGCCAGCAGCCCAGATCGAGTAGCGGGGACCTACGAGCAGTACTTC,CASSPDRVAGTYEQYF
TRBD2,TRBJ2-5,TRBV11-3,.,TGTGCCAGCAGCTCCGGACTAGCGGGAGGCACTTGGGGAGAGACCCAGTACTTC,CASSSGLAGGTWGETQYF
.,TRBJ1-3,TRBV5-1,.,TGCGCCAGCAGCCCTCAATCAAACTCTGGAAACACCATATATTTT,CASSPQSNSGNTIYF
.,TRBJ1-1,TRBV11-2,once,TGTGCCAGCAGCTTAGATCGTCTAGGTATGAACACTGAAGCTTTCTTT,CASSLDRLGMNTEAFF
.,TRBJ1-5,TRBV30,.,TGTGCCTGGAGCGCGCAAGGTAGACAGCCCCAGCATTTT,CAWSAQGRQPQHF
TRBD1,TRBJ1-2,TRBV19,.,TGTGCCAGTAGGGAGAGAGGGGGCGTGTTGGGCTATGGCTACACCTTC,CASRERGGVLGYGYTF
.,TRBJ2-7,TRBV9,.,TGTGCCAGCAGCGTAGGGGGAGGGGGTATATACGAGCAGTACTTC,CASSVGGGGIYEQYF
.,TRBJ2-7,TRBV5-1,once,TGCGCCAGCAGCTTGGAACGGGACTACGAGCAGTACTTC,CASSLERDYEQYF
TRBD2,TRBJ2-7,TRBV2,.,TGTGCCAGCTTGCCCGGACTAGCTAATATATTCTACGAGCAGTACTTC,CASLPGLANIFYEQYF
.,TRBJ2-1,TRBV10-3,once,TGTGCCATCAGTGAGTCAACAGGGCCAAGTGAGCAGTTCTTC,CAISESTGPSEQFF
.,TRBJ2-7,TRBV4-2,.,TGTGCCAGCAGCCAAGTGGGAGAGCAGTACTTC,CASSQVGEQYF
.,TRBJ2-7,TRBV3-1/TRBV3-2,.,TGTGCCAGCAGCCAAACACCGGACGAGCAGTACTTC,CASSQTPDEQYF
TRBD1,TRBJ1-6,TRBV6-5,.,TGTGCCAGCAATCGACAGGGTAATTCACCCCTCCACTTT,CASNRQGNSPLHF
.,TRBJ1-2,TRBV19,.,TGTGCCAGTAGTACGAGAGACGGACGTAACTATGGCTACACCTTC,CASSTRDGRNYGYTF
.,TRBJ2-5,TRBV7-2,.,TGTGCCAGCAGCCGCGGGACCCTCGAACGCTGGGGGATCCAAGAGACCCAGTACTTC,CASSRGTLERWGIQETQYF